This passage covers 32 T cell receptor beta chains from one sample sequenced in a study of blood T cell repertoires in COVID-19. Assay: immunoSEQ multiplex PCR; the TCRdb copy retains only in-frame clones and omits some. The data show approximately 250,000 clones, around 80% seen once. The sample comprised peripheral blood. The source of these receptors is a human donor in a cohort sampled during active COVID-19.

The chain uses TRBV4-2 and TRBJ2-1; 11 bases fit TRBD2. The trim removed 3 bases at V and 6 bases at J, leaving 13 bases unmatched. Germline V gene data show CDR1 as LGHNA and CDR2 as YNFKEQ. The CDR3 is made up of 18 amino acids. CDR3 coding DNA: TGTGCCAGCAGCCAGGGGGTTAGCGGGAGGGCCCGATTCAATGAGCAGTTCTTC. It is translated as CASSQGVSGRARFNEQFF.

The chain couples TRBV3-1 (or the pseudogene TRBV3-2) to TRBJ1-2, with TRBD1 as a possible D gene (5 bases). With 6 bases removed from V and 4 bases from J, the gap between germline ends came to 12 bases. The CDR3 is 13 amino acids. The V gene's germline CDR1 is LGHDT and CDR2 YNNKEL (reference sequence). The CDR3, as DNA: TGTGCCAGCAGTCGGGGGGGGAGCTATGGCTACACCTTC. It translates to CASSRGGSYGYTF.

In the case of this clone: The same CDR3 also results from other DNA sequences found in this sample. The V call is TRBV6-6, the J call TRBJ2-5; 7 nucleotides line up with TRBD1. Per germline, CDR1 MNHNY and CDR2 SVGAGI (reference sequence). This CDR3 spans 14 amino acids. The junction had 3 bases not matched to a gene; V was cut back by 0 bases and J by 5 bases. The CDR3 loop reads CASSYSGRGETQYF. The CDR3 nucleotides read TGTGCCAGCAGTTACTCAGGCAGGGGGGAGACCCAGTACTTC.

The chain joins TRBV4-1 to TRBJ2-7, with D tentatively TRBD1 (6 bases). CDR3 size: 13 residues. Trimming removed 6 bases from V and 4 bases from J, with 13 bases in between. Germline CDR1 reads MGHRA; CDR2 reads YSYEKL. CDR3 coding DNA: TGCGCCAGCAGACATACAGGGTCTTACGAGCAGTACTTC. Translation gives CASRHTGSYEQYF.

V and J are TRBV3-1 (or the pseudogene TRBV3-2) and TRBJ2-4, with TRBD2 matching over 10 bases. The CDR3 loop spans 20 amino acids. Germline V gives CDR1 LGHDT, CDR2 YNNKEL (reference sequence). The V gene end was trimmed by 1 base and the J gene end by 1 base; junction bases not matched to a gene: 13. Here the CDR3 reads CASSQVRAGGPSKAKNIQYF. Here the CDR3 DNA reads TGTGCCAGCAGCCAAGTAAGAGCGGGAGGGCCCTCTAAGGCCAAAAACATTCAGTACTTC.

The chain joins TRBV30 to TRBJ1-3; D perhaps matches TRBD1 (6 bases). This CDR3 spans 12 amino acids. CDR1 and CDR2 from the germline V gene are GTSNPN and SVGIG (reference sequence). V was shortened by 8 bases and J by 4 bases, with 12 bases between the two germline ends. The CDR3 coding sequence is TGTGCCACCCAGGGGAAGGGAAACACCATATATTTT. This codes for CATQGKGNTIYF.

The rearrangement links TRBV19 to TRBJ1-6; 7 nucleotides align to TRBD1. V gave up 5 bases and J gave up 7 bases; unmatched junction bases: 5. CDR1 and CDR2 (germline): LNHDA, SQIVND (reference sequence). This CDR3 region has 14 residues. CDR3 sequence (DNA): TGTGCCAGTAGTGGGACAGCTACCAATTCACCCCTCCACTTT. Translation: CASSGTATNSPLHF.

V and J are TRBV5-1 and TRBJ1-1; D gene ambiguous. CDR1 is SGHRS, CDR2 YFSETQ, per germline. This CDR3 is 13 amino acids long. Between the trimmed V and J ends, which lost 1 base and 2 bases, there was a span of 6 bases. The CDR3 DNA follows: TGCGCCAGCAGCTTGACAGAAAACACTGAAGCTTTCTTT. Translating it yields CASSLTENTEAFF.

This clone was seen more than once but under ten times. The rearrangement links TRBV4-1 to TRBJ2-5; D is perhaps TRBD2 (6 bases). The CDR3 covers 17 residues. V was trimmed by 1 base and J by 0 bases, leaving 15 bases between them. The V gene's germline CDR1 is MGHRA and CDR2 YSYEKL. CDR3 in DNA: TGCGCCAGCAGCCAAGGGGGACTCTCGGGGTACCAAGAGACCCAGTACTTC. Translating gives CASSQGGLSGYQETQYF.

The gene calls are TRBV7-6 and TRBJ2-1, with 10 nucleotides matching TRBD2. V lost 1 base, J lost 9 bases, and 9 bases stayed unmatched. Germline V gene sequence: CDR1 SGHVS, CDR2 FNYEAQ. The length of the CDR3 is 16 residues. The DNA for the CDR3 is TGTGCCAGCAGCTTAGGGGTCCTAGCGGGAGTCGGTGAGCAGTTCTTC. Translating gives CASSLGVLAGVGEQFF.

The chain joins TRBV12-2 to TRBJ1-1; the D call of TRBD1 is as the table states it, not checked on the DNA. TRBV12-2 is a pseudogene segment. The CDR3 sequence is 17 residues long. In DNA form, the CDR3 reads TGTGCAAGTCGCTTCCCGATGGGACACCCAGCAGGCACTGAAGCTTTCTTT. It codes for CASRFPMGHPAGTEAFF.

The chain joins TRBV10-3 to TRBJ2-7, with D uncertain. This CDR3 has 14 amino acids. Germline lookup yields CDR1 ENHRY and CDR2 SYGVKD. The germline V and J ends were trimmed by 2 bases and 2 bases, with 10 bases remaining between them. CDR3 in DNA: TGTGCCATCAGTGAGGTGGGCAGTACCTACGAGCAGTACTTC. Translating gives CAISEVGSTYEQYF.

The rearrangement joins TRBV24-1 to TRBJ2-3, with D possibly being TRBD2 (6 bases). The CDR3 sequence is 15 residues long. Germline V gene data show CDR1 as KGHDR and CDR2 as SFDVKD. Deletions cut 3 bases from V and 5 bases from J, with 14 bases between. The chain's CDR3 is CATSDAAGPGDTQYF. CDR3 in DNA: TGTGCCACCAGTGATGCAGCGGGCCCCGGAGATACGCAGTATTTT.

The chain links TRBV19 to TRBJ2-2, with TRBD2 identical over 14 bases. Looked up from germline, CDR1 is LNHDA and CDR2 is SQIVND (reference sequence). Trimming removed 5 bases from V and 0 bases from J; junction bases left unmatched: 8. The CDR3 is 19 residues long. The CDR3 sequence is CASSVGTSGGDANTGELFF. DNA of the CDR3: TGTGCCAGTAGTGTCGGGACTAGCGGGGGTGACGCGAACACCGGGGAGCTGTTTTTT.

The gene calls are TRBV28 and TRBJ2-7, with TRBD1 matching 11 bases. CDR1 and CDR2 (germline): MDHEN, SYDVKM. CDR3 length: 15 amino acids. The ends lost 6 bases at V and 6 bases at J; junction bases unmatched: 10. In DNA form, the CDR3 reads TGTGCCAGCAGCCAAGGGGGGACAGGGGGTAGCGAGCAGTACTTC. Protein: CASSQGGTGGSEQYF.

The chain joins TRBV11-2 to TRBJ2-7, with TRBD1 identical over 9 bases. With 5 bases clipped from V and 4 bases from J, the junction kept 9 bases outside the gene matches. The CDR3 is 15 amino acids. CDR1 is SGHAT, CDR2 FQNNGV, per germline. DNA for the CDR3: TGTGCCAGCAGCCCCAGACAGGGGGGATATTACGAGCAGTACTTC. It codes for CASSPRQGGYYEQYF. The full variable domain, with the rest looked up from reference TRBV11-2 and TRBJ2-7, is EAGVAQSPRYKIIEKRQSVAFWCNPISGHATLYWYQQILGQGPKLLIQFQNNGVVDDSQLPKDRFSAERLKGVDSTLKIQPAKLEDSAVYLCASSPRQGGYYEQYFGPGTRLTVT.

The chain recombines TRBV4-1 with TRBJ2-7, with 10 nucleotides matching TRBD2. V shed 4 bases, J shed 6 bases, and the junction held 6 bases outside the gene matches. CDR1 and CDR2 from the germline V gene are MGHRA and YSYEKL. The CDR3 is 14 amino acids. In nucleotides, the CDR3 is TGCGCCAGCAGCCGATTAGCGGGAGGAGGCGAGCAGTACTTC. Translating it yields CASSRLAGGGEQYF.

The chain employs TRBV6-5 and TRBJ2-7, with TRBD1 matching over 8 bases. With V trimmed by 4 bases and J by 7 bases, 6 bases remained unmatched. Germline CDR1 is MNHEY and CDR2 is SVGAGI. The CDR3 is 13 amino acids. CDR3 coding DNA: TGTGCCAGCAGTTCCCAGGGGGCCGGAGAGCAGTACTTC. This encodes CASSSQGAGEQYF.

CDR3 sequence reads: CATSRVGWRDTGELFF. CDR3 nucleotide sequence: TGTGCCACCAGCAGAGTCGGCTGGAGGGACACCGGGGAGCTGTTTTTT. V and J are TRBV15 and TRBJ2-2; D might be TRBD2 (6 bases). This CDR3 is 16 amino acids long. With 1 base removed from V and 3 bases from J, the gap between germline ends came to 12 bases. From germline, CDR1 is LNHNV and CDR2 YYDKDF (reference sequence).

The V gene is TRBV18, the J gene TRBJ2-5, with 11 bases matching TRBD1. This CDR3 has 15 amino acids. The J segment lost 5 bases and the V segment lost 3 bases, leaving 5 bases of the junction unmatched. Germline lookup yields CDR1 KGHSH and CDR2 LQKENI. The DNA of the CDR3 is TGTGCCAGCTCACCGCGGACAGGGGGCGCGGAGACCCAGTACTTC. Translation gives CASSPRTGGAETQYF.

V and J are TRBV27 and TRBJ2-1; no clear D. CDR1 is MNHEY, CDR2 SMNVEV, per germline (reference sequence). The V and J ends lost 5 bases and 4 bases respectively, with 15 bases between them. The CDR3 contains 15 residues. The chain's CDR3 is CASSPKITEYNEQFF. The CDR3 nucleotides are TGTGCCAGCAGTCCGAAAATCACTGAGTACAATGAGCAGTTCTTC.

The V gene is TRBV7-9, the J gene TRBJ1-1; D is possibly TRBD1 (5 bases). Germline-derived CDR1 and CDR2 are SEHNR and FQNEAQ (reference sequence). CDR3 length: 14 amino acids. V lost 1 base, J lost 11 bases, and 17 bases lay in between. The DNA for the CDR3 is TGTGCCAGCAGCTTAGAGGGCACCCTTGGGGGGGCTTTCTTT. Translation: CASSLEGTLGGAFF.

V usage is TRBV19 and J usage is TRBJ2-1; D remains ambiguous. The CDR3 is 14 residues long. Germline V gene lookup returns CDR1 LNHDA and CDR2 SQIVND (reference sequence). Trimming shortened V by 3 bases and J by 7 bases, and 13 bases separated the two germline ends. CDR3 bases: TGTGCCAGTAGTATGGCGGTCGGTGGTAATGAGCAGTTCTTC. It yields the protein CASSMAVGGNEQFF.

V and J are TRBV19 and TRBJ1-1; D is uncertain. The germline CDR1 and CDR2 sequences are LNHDA and SQIVND (reference sequence). This CDR3 is 16 amino acids long. Trimming removed 6 bases at V and 1 base at J, with 18 bases between. The CDR3 reads CASSRDSAGRNTEAFF. CDR3 sequence (DNA): TGTGCCAGTAGCAGAGACTCTGCGGGTAGGAACACTGAAGCTTTCTTT.

The chain combines TRBV5-4 with TRBJ1-5; no clear D. The CDR3 runs to 14 residues. Germline V lookup: CDR1 SGHNT, CDR2 YYREEE (reference sequence). V lost 2 bases and J lost 3, with 9 bases in between. CDR3: CASSFSGSNQPQHF. CDR3 nucleotide sequence: TGTGCCAGCAGCTTTTCAGGATCCAATCAGCCCCAGCATTTT. The full variable domain, its missing parts supplied by reference TRBV5-4 and TRBJ1-5, is ETGVTQSPTHLIKTRGQQVTLRCSSQSGHNTVSWYQQALGQGPQFIFQYYREEENGRGNFPPRFSGLQFPNYSSELNVNALELDDSALYLCASSFSGSNQPQHFGDGTRLSIL.

The chain employs TRBV4-2 and TRBJ1-2; TRBD1 matches at 8 bases. CDR1 and CDR2 (germline): LGHNA, YNFKEQ. V shed 4 bases, J shed 2 bases, and the junction held 9 bases outside the gene matches. The CDR3 covers 16 residues. The DNA for the CDR3 is TGTGCCAGCAGCCCCCAGAGGACAGGGAAGAACTATGGCTACACCTTC. Encoded protein: CASSPQRTGKNYGYTF.

J is TRBJ2-3 and V is TRBV19; 10 bases agree with TRBD2. The CDR3 consists of 16 residues. The germline CDR1 and CDR2 sequences are LNHDA and SQIVND (reference sequence). J was trimmed by 4 bases and V by 5 bases; bases with no gene match: 9. CDR3 residues: CASSPRSGGAADTQYF. The DNA of the CDR3 is TGTGCCAGTAGTCCTCGGAGCGGGGGGGCGGCAGATACGCAGTATTTT.

The V gene is TRBV19, the J gene TRBJ2-3, with D possibly being TRBD2 (6 bases). The CDR3 spans 14 residues. Germline-derived CDR1 and CDR2 are LNHDA and SQIVND (reference sequence). Trimming pared 4 bases from V and 4 bases from J, leaving 12 bases between. The CDR3 DNA follows: TGTGCCAGTAGTACCGGGGGAGGATCAGATACGCAGTATTTT. It codes for CASSTGGGSDTQYF.

This chain joins TRBV7-9 and TRBJ2-1; TRBD1 might be the D (5 bases). The CDR3 consists of 14 residues. Trimming pared 5 bases from V and 7 bases from J, leaving 15 bases between. Germline V gives CDR1 SEHNR, CDR2 FQNEAQ (reference sequence). CDR3 nucleotide sequence: TGTGCCAGCAGCCCCTTCCCCAGGGAAAATGAGCAGTTCTTC. The encoded protein is CASSPFPRENEQFF.

The count of this clone is one. The chain has TRBV28 and TRBJ1-4; 7 nucleotides agree with TRBD1. Looked up from germline, CDR1 is MDHEN and CDR2 is SYDVKM. V lost 4 bases and J lost 8; bases outside the gene matches: 4. The CDR3 covers 13 residues. CDR3 in amino acids: CASSSGQDEKLFF. In nucleotides, the CDR3 is TGTGCCAGCAGTTCCGGACAGGACGAAAAACTGTTTTTT.

The chain carries TRBV11-2 and TRBJ1-1, with 7 bases matching TRBD1. The length of the CDR3 is 13 residues. The V and J ends lost 4 bases and 7 bases, in that order; junction bases with no gene match: 6. Germline CDR1 reads SGHAT; CDR2 reads FQNNGV. CDR3 residues: CASSSNRQGEAFF. CDR3 sequence (DNA): TGTGCCAGCAGCTCCAACCGACAGGGTGAAGCTTTCTTT.

This clone appeared a single time. This chain uses TRBV29-1 with TRBJ2-2, with D possibly matching TRBD1 (6 bases). The CDR3 has 13 amino acids. The germline V gene encodes CDR1 SQVTM and CDR2 ANQGSEA. Trimming removed 4 bases at V and 1 base at J, with 7 bases between. The CDR3 is CSVGGLNTGELFF. The CDR3 coding sequence is TGCAGCGTTGGGGGGCTGAACACCGGGGAGCTGTTTTTT.